Below, 8 T cell receptor beta chains from the same sample are listed, as sequenced in a study of blood T cell repertoires in COVID-19. Sequencing used immunoSEQ multiplex PCR; TCRdb keeps in-frame clones, though not all of them. The sample lists about 250,000 clones, roughly 86% occurring once. The sequenced material came from peripheral blood. The source of these receptors is a man aged 50 to 59 with acute or convalescent COVID-19.

This clone was counted once. The V gene is TRBV30, the J gene TRBJ1-5; TRBD1 matches at 9 bases. This CDR3 contains 13 residues. The germline V gene encodes CDR1 GTSNPN and CDR2 SVGIG (reference sequence). J was trimmed by 5 bases and V by 1 base; bases with no gene match: 0. The CDR3 spells CAWSDRGHQPQHF. The CDR3 region has the DNA TGTGCCTGGAGTGACAGGGGGCATCAGCCCCAGCATTTT.

This clone was observed a single time. The chain carries TRBV19 and TRBJ2-7; no reliable D call. V lost 5 bases and J 0 bases, leaving 11 bases between the germline ends. There are 14 residues in the CDR3. The germline V gene has CDR1 LNHDA and CDR2 SQIVND (reference sequence). CDR3 region: CASSSGPSSYEQYF. In DNA, the CDR3 is TGTGCCAGTAGTTCCGGTCCTAGCTCCTACGAGCAGTACTTC. Looking up the rest from reference TRBV19 and TRBJ2-7 gives the full variable domain: DGGITQSPKYLFRKEGQNVTLSCEQNLNHDAMYWYRQDPGQGLRLIYYSQIVNDFQKGDIAEGYSVSREKKESFPLTVTSAQKNPTAFYLCASSSGPSSYEQYFGPGTRLTVT.

The CDR3 loop reads CASSLRQSSNQPQHF. CDR3 in DNA: TGTGCCAGCAGCCTTCGACAGTCTAGCAATCAGCCCCAGCATTTT. V usage is TRBV28 and J usage is TRBJ1-5; D might be TRBD1 (5 bases). Deletions cut 6 bases from V and 0 bases from J, with 12 bases between. The length of the CDR3 is 15 residues. Germline CDR1 reads MDHEN; CDR2 reads SYDVKM.

The chain combines TRBV5-1 with TRBJ2-2; TRBD1 agrees at 7 bases. The CDR3 length is 15 residues. V lost 3 bases to trimming and J lost 5 bases; unmatched junction nucleotides: 7. In germline, CDR1 is SGHRS, CDR2 YFSETQ. Here the CDR3 DNA reads TGCGCCAGCAGCTCCAGGGACAGTGGGACCGGGGAGCTGTTTTTT. This encodes CASSSRDSGTGELFF.

The chain employs TRBV18 and TRBJ2-7, with 8 bases fitting TRBD1. V dropped 5 bases and J dropped 1; count of bases not matched to a gene: 7. The CDR3 runs to 15 residues. Germline-derived CDR1 and CDR2 are KGHSH and LQKENI. The chain's CDR3 is CASSTGTGLSYEQYF. The CDR3 nucleotides are TGTGCCAGCTCAACCGGGACAGGACTTTCCTACGAGCAGTACTTC.

This clone was observed a few times. The chain has TRBV5-1 and TRBJ2-5, with D maybe TRBD2 (6 bases). V shed 3 bases and J shed 1 base, with 13 bases lying between them. The CDR3 loop spans 15 amino acids. Germline values: CDR1 SGHRS, CDR2 YFSETQ. CDR3 in amino acids: CASSSGWGGQETQYF. The CDR3 DNA follows: TGCGCCAGCAGCTCCGGGTGGGGAGGCCAAGAGACCCAGTACTTC.

J is TRBJ2-2 and V is TRBV6-5; 8 bases map to TRBD2. The junction had 8 bases not matched to a gene; V was cut back by 6 bases and J by 5 bases. In germline, CDR1 is MNHEY, CDR2 SVGAGI. CDR3 size: 15 residues. The CDR3 DNA reads TGTGCCAGCAGGAAAGCGGGAGAAGGAACCGGGGAGCTGTTTTTT. As protein: CASRKAGEGTGELFF.

This rearrangement joins TRBV7-9 to TRBJ1-1; unclear D gene. The germline CDR1 and CDR2 sequences are SEHNR and FQNEAQ (reference sequence). CDR3 size: 15 residues. With 5 bases removed from V and 1 base from J, the gap between germline ends came to 14 bases. The DNA for the CDR3 is TGTGCCAGCAGCCCCCAGCCAGGAAGGAACACTGAAGCTTTCTTT. Translation gives CASSPQPGRNTEAFF. The whole variable domain, filled in from reference TRBV7-9 and TRBJ1-1, reads DTGVSQNPRHKITKRGQNVTFRCDPISEHNRLYWYRQTLGQGPEFLTYFQNEAQLEKSRLLSDRFSAERPKGSFSTLEIQRTEQGDSAMYLCASSPQPGRNTEAFFGQGTRLTVV.